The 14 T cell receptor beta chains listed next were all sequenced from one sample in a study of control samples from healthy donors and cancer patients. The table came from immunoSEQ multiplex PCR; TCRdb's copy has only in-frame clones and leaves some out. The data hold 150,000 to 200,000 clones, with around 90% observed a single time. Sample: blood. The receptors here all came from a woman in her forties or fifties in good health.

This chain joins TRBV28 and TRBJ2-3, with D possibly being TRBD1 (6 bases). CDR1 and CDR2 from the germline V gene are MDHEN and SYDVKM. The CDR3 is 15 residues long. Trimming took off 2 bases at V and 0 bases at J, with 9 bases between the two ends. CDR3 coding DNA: TGTGCCAGCAGTTTAAATACAGGGAGCACAGATACGCAGTATTTT. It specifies CASSLNTGSTDTQYF.

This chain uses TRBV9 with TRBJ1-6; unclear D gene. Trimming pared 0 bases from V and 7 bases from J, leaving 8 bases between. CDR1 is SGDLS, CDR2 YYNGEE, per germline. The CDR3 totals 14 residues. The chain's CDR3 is CASSVGQNNSPLHF. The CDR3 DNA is TGTGCCAGCAGCGTAGGGCAGAACAATTCACCCCTCCACTTT. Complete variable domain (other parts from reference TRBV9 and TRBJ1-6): DSGVTQTPKHLITATGQRVTLRCSPRSGDLSVYWYQQSLDQGLQFLIQYYNGEERAKGNILERFSAQQFPDLHSELNLSSLELGDSALYFCASSVGQNNSPLHFGNGTRLTVT.

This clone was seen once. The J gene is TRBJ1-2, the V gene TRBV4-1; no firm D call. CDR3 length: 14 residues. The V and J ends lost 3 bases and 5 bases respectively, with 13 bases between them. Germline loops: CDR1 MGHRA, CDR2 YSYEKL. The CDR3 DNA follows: TGCGCCAGCAGCCAGACGCAGACGGTATATGGCTACACCTTC. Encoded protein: CASSQTQTVYGYTF.

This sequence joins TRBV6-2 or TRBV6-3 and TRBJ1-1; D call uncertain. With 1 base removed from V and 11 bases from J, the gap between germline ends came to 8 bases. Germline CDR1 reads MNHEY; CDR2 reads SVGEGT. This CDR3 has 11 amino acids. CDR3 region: CASSYLGAAFF. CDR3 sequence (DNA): TGTGCCAGCAGTTACTTGGGTGCGGCTTTCTTT.

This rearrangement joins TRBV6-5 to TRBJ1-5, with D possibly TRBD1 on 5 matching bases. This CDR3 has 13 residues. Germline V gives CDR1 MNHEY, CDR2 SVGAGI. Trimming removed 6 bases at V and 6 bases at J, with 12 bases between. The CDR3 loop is CASSTQGGQPQHF. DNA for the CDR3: TGTGCCAGCAGCACTCAGGGCGGTCAGCCCCAGCATTTT.

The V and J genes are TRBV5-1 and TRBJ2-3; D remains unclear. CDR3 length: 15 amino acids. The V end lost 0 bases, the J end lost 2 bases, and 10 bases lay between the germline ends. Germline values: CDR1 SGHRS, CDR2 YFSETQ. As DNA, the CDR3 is TGCGCCAGCAGCTTGGTGGGTGGATACACAGATACGCAGTATTTT. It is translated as CASSLVGGYTDTQYF.

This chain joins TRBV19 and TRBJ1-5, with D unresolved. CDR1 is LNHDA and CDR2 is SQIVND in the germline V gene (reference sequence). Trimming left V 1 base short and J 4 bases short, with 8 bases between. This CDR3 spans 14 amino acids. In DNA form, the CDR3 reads TGTGCCAGTAGTATAGGGGTGAAGAATCAGCCCCAGCATTTT. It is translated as CASSIGVKNQPQHF.

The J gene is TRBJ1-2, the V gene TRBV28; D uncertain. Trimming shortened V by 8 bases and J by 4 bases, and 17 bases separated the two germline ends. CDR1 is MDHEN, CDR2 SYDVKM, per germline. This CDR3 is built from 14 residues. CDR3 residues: CASFDVATFYGYTF. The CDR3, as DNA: TGTGCCAGCTTCGATGTAGCGACGTTCTATGGCTACACCTTC.

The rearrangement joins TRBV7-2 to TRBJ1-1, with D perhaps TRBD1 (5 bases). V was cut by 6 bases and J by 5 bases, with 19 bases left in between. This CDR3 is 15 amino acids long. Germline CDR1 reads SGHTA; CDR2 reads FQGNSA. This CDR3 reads CASRESAVGGTEAFF. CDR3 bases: TGTGCCAGCAGGGAGTCCGCAGTGGGGGGGACTGAAGCTTTCTTT. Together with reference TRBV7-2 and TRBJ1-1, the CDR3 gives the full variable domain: GAGVSQSPSNKVTEKGKDVELRCDPISGHTALYWYRQSLGQGLEFLIYFQGNSAPDKSGLPSDRFSAERTGGSVSTLTIQRTQQEDSAVYLCASRESAVGGTEAFFGQGTRLTVV.

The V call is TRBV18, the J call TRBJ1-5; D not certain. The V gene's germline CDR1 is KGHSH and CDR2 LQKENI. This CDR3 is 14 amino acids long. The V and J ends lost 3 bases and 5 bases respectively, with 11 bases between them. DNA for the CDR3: TGTGCCAGCTCACCGCGTCCCGGGGATCAGCCCCAGCATTTT. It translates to CASSPRPGDQPQHF.

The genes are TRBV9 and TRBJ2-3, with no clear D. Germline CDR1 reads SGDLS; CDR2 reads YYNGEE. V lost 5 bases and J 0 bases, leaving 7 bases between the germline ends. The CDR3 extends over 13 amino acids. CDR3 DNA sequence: TGTGCCAGCAGGGCTAGTAGCACAGATACGCAGTATTTT. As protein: CASRASSTDTQYF.

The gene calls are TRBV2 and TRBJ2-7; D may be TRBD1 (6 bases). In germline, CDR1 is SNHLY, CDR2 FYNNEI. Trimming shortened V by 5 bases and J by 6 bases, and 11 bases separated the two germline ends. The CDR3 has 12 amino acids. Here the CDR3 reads CASSILGGEQYF. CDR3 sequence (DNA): TGTGCCAGCAGTATCTTAGGGGGCGAGCAGTACTTC.

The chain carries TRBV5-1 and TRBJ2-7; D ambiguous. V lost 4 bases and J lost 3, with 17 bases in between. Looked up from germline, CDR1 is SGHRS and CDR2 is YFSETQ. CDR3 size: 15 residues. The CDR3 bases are TGCGCCAGCAGCCCCGGGCCTCAGGAGAACTACGAGCAGTACTTC. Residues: CASSPGPQENYEQYF.

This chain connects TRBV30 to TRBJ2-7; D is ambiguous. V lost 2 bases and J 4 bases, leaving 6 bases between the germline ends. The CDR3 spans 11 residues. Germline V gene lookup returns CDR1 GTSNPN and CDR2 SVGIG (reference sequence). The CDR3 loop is CAWSRVYEQYF. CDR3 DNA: TGTGCCTGGAGTCGGGTTTACGAGCAGTACTTC.